The clone carrying this T cell receptor beta chain was seen more than once but under ten times. Its antigen is undetermined. The data stem from a study of blood T cells in healthy people across ages. Study-level findings and limits: Unsorted PBMC material precluded a definitive naive versus antigen-experienced comparison. Per million T cells, the diversity of TCR beta decreased roughly linearly as age advanced.

Every donor contributed about 10 milliliters of peripheral blood by blood draw. Per sample, a minimum of 6.5 million PBMCs were isolated. PCR was performed a second time for roughly 7 to 12 cycles using a sample-barcoded 5' primer and a J-beta primer mix. TCRdb re-analysed the 5' RACE reads in MiXCR, keeping a single row per CDR3 protein. The table lists 1.6 million or so distinct CDR3 sequences, 30% to 35% of them singletons. The sequenced material came from blood. The sequence came from a woman in her 30s in good health.

The DNA for the CDR3 is TGTGCCAGTAGTCCAGGGGGTTCTGTTTTTGGGGCCAACGTCCTGACTTTC. This codes for CASSPGGSVFGANVLTF. The V and J genes are TRBV25-1 and TRBJ2-6, with 7 bases aligning to TRBD1. The CDR3 sequence is 17 residues long. Germline lookup yields CDR1 MGHDK and CDR2 SYGVNS. V lost 9 bases, J lost 3 bases, and 14 bases stayed unmatched.